The T cell receptor (beta chain) described here comes from a study of human T cells and chemical hapten exposure. Looking at the study overall: From small differences in pooled library volume came most of the variation in per-sample TCR yields.

During construction of the library, unique molecular identifiers were attached to individual cDNA molecules for quantitative, reproducible TCR counting. Via MiXCR, TCRdb re-called the reads, giving one row per CDR3 protein. Among about 120,000 distinct CDR3 sequences listed, 6.5% to 10% were seen once. Total RNA was isolated from whole blood that had not been fractionated. This clonotype appeared a few times. Germline-derived CDR1 and CDR2 are DFQATT and SNEGSKA (reference sequence). This CDR3 is 15 amino acids long. The ends lost 5 bases at V and 0 bases at J; junction bases unmatched: 5. V usage is TRBV20-1 and J usage is TRBJ1-1; TRBD1 agrees at 11 bases. The specimen was whole blood. The receptor's source is a human donor in good health. Some clones in this sample may be carry-over from other donors' samples. The CDR3 loop reads CSAPRTGGLNTEAFF. As DNA, the CDR3 is TGCAGTGCTCCGAGGACAGGGGGCCTGAACACTGAAGCTTTCTTT.